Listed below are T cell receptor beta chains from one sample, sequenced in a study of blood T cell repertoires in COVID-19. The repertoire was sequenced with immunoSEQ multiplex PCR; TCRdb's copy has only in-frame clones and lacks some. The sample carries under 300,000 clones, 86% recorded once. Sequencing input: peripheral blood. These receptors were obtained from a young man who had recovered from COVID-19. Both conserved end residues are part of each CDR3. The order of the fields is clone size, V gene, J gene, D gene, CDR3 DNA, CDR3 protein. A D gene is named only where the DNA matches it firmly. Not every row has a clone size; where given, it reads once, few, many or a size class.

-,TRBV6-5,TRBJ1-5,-,TGTGCCAGCAGTTACGGGGGGGGCTGGGGGCAGCCCCAGCATTTT,CASSYGGGWGQPQHF
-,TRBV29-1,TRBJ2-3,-,TGCAGCGTTGCTGACAGGTCCAAGGGTACGCAGTATTTT,CSVADRSKGTQYF
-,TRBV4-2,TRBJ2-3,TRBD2,TGTGCCAGCAGCCAAGATCCACTAGCGGGTGAGACAGATACGCAGTATTTT,CASSQDPLAGETDTQYF
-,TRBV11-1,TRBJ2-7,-,TGTGCCAGCAGCTCGAGTTATGGGCAGCAGTACGAGCAGTACTTC,CASSSSYGQQYEQYF
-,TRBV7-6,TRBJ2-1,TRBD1,TGTGCCAGCAGCTGGGACAGTACGACCTACAATGAGCAGTTCTTC,CASSWDSTTYNEQFF
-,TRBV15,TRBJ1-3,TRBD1,TGTGCCACCAGCAGAGATCTCCAGGGGGCCCGGAACACCATATATTTT,CATSRDLQGARNTIYF
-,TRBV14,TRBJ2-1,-,TGTGCCAGCAGCCATAGGACAGGAGGGCCCTACAATGAGCAGTTCTTC,CASSHRTGGPYNEQFF
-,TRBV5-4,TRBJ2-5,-,TGTGCCAGCAGCTCCCCGGGGGAGACCCAGTACTTC,CASSSPGETQYF
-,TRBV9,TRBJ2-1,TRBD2,TGTGCCAGCAGCGTGGGACTAGCGGGGGGCTACAATGAGCAGTTCTTC,CASSVGLAGGYNEQFF
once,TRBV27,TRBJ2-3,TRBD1,TGTGCCAGCACCCCCGGGACAGGGAACGCAGATACGCAGTATTTT,CASTPGTGNADTQYF
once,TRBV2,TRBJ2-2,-,TGTGCCAGCACGGACTCCCCGGTCGCCGGGGAGCTGTTTTTT,CASTDSPVAGELFF
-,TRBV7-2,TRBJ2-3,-,TGTGCCAGCAGCTTAGAAGGGGTCGGGACAGATACGCAGTATTTT,CASSLEGVGTDTQYF
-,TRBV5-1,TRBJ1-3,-,TGCGCCAGCAGCTTGGGACAGGTGAACTCTGGAAACACCATATATTTT,CASSLGQVNSGNTIYF
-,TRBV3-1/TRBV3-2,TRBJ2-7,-,TGTGCCAGCAGTCGTCCGGGGGACAGCTCCTACGAGCAGTACTTC,CASSRPGDSSYEQYF
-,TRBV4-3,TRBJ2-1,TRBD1,TGCGCCAGCAGCCAAGCCGGGACAGGAGCCTACAATGAGCAGTTCTTC,CASSQAGTGAYNEQFF
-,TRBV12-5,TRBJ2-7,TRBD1,TGTGCTAGTGCCGATACAGGGGGCTCGGACGAGCAGTACTTC,CASADTGGSDEQYF
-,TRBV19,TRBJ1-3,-,TGTGCCAGTAGTATAGCCGCAGGGGCTGGAAACACCATATATTTT,CASSIAAGAGNTIYF
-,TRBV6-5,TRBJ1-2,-,TGTGCCGGTAGCGGGTGGAAGAGGGCGGTCTATGGCTACACCTTC,CAGSGWKRAVYGYTF
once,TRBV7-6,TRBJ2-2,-,TGTGCCAGCAGCTTTCTGGCAGGGACCGGGGAGCTGTTTTTT,CASSFLAGTGELFF
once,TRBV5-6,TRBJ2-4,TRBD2,TGTGCCAGCAGCTTTCACGAACTAGCGGGGAAAAACATTCAGTACTTC,CASSFHELAGKNIQYF
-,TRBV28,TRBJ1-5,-,TGTGCCAGCCCCTCCCCCAATCAGCCCCAGCATTTT,CASPSPNQPQHF
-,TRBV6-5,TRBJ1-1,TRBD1,TGTGCCAGCAGTTACGCACGGACAGGGGGCACTGAAGCTTTCTTT,CASSYARTGGTEAFF
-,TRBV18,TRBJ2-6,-,TGTGCCAGCTCACCGGGGGGGGCCAACTCTGGGGCCAACGTCCTGACTTTC,CASSPGGANSGANVLTF
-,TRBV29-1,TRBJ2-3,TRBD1,TGCAGCGTTGAAGGACAAGGACAGGGGGTGATCACAGATACGCAGTATTTT,CSVEGQGQGVITDTQYF
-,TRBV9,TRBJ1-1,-,TGTGCCAGCAGTTTCCGGGCCGGACTTAACACTGAAGCTTTCTTT,CASSFRAGLNTEAFF
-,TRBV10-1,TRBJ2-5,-,TGCGCCAGCAGTGAGTCCACCCCACTTGAGACCCAGTACTTC,CASSESTPLETQYF
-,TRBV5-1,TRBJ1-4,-,TGCGCCAGCAGCTTGGAGAGGGGGGGCAATGAAAAACTGTTTTTT,CASSLERGGNEKLFF
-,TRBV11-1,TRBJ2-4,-,TGTGCCAGCAGGCGGGATCGCGTTTTAGAGTATGGCATTCAGTACTTC,CASRRDRVLEYGIQYF
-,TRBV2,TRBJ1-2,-,TGTGCCAGCAGTGTGAGGGTAACTAACTATGGCTACACCTTC,CASSVRVTNYGYTF
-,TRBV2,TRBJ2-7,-,TGTGCCAGCAGTGAAGTGGAGGGGAGCTCCTACGAGCAGTACTTC,CASSEVEGSSYEQYF
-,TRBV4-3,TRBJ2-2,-,TGCGCCAGCAGCCAAGACAGGGTTGGCACCGGGGAGCTGTTTTTT,CASSQDRVGTGELFF
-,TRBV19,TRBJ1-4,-,TGTGCCAGACAGAATGAAAAACTGTTTTTT,CARQNEKLFF
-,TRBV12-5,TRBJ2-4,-,TGTGCTAGTGGTTTGCGGAGCAGCCCCCCGCAAGGAGGAAACATTCAGTACTTC,CASGLRSSPPQGGNIQYF
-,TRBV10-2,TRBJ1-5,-,TGCGCCAGCAGGGGGGGGTATCAGCCCCAGCATTTT,CASRGGYQPQHF
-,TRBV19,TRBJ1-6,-,TGTGCCAGTAGTATCTTACTTTCACCCCTCCACTTT,CASSILLSPLHF
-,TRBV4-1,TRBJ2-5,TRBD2,TGCGCCAGCAGCCAAGATCCCCAGCGGGGGTTTGACACCCAGTACTTC,CASSQDPQRGFDTQYF
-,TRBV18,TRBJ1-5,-,TGTGCCAGCTCACTCACGACACAGGGCGGGCATAGCAATCAGCCCCAGCATTTT,CASSLTTQGGHSNQPQHF
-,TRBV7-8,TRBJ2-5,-,TGTGCCAGCGTCGACAGGACCGGTAGGACCCAGTACTTC,CASVDRTGRTQYF
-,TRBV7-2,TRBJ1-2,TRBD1,TGTGCCAGCAGCTTAGCGCGATTCGACAGGGTAAATGGCTACACCTTC,CASSLARFDRVNGYTF
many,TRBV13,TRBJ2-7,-,TGTGCCAGCAGCTTAACCCCCCCCGGGTCCTACGAGCAGTACTTC,CASSLTPPGSYEQYF
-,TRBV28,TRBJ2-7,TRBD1,TGTGCCAGCAGCACCGGGACAGGGAGATCCGAGCAGTACTTC,CASSTGTGRSEQYF
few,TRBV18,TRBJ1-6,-,TGTGCCAGCTCACCGCAAGTCGCGGGCAACCATTCACCCCTCCACTTT,CASSPQVAGNHSPLHF
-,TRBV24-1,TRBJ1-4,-,TGTGCCACCCTCGTCTCTCGACAGCTAACTAATGAAAAACTGTTTTTT,CATLVSRQLTNEKLFF
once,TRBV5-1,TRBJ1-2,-,TGCGCCAGCAGCTCTGACAGTAACTATGGCTACACCTTC,CASSSDSNYGYTF
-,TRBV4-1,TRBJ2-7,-,TGCGCCAGCAGCCAAGATAGAATCTCCTACGAGCAGTACTTC,CASSQDRISYEQYF
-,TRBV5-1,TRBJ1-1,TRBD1,TGCGCCAGCAGCTTCCGGACAGGGCAGAACACTGAAGCTTTCTTT,CASSFRTGQNTEAFF
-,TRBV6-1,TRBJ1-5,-,TGTGCCAGCAGTGGGCTGGGGGCAGGGAGGGGAAATCAGCCCCAGCATTTT,CASSGLGAGRGNQPQHF
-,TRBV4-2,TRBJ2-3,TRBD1,TGTGCCAGCAGCCAAGAACGACGACAGGGATGGACGCAGTATTTT,CASSQERRQGWTQYF
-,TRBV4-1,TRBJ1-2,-,TGCGCCTCTGCCACGGGAGCGACTAACTATGGCTACACCTTC,CASATGATNYGYTF
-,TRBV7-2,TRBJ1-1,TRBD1,TGTGCCAGCAGCCGGGACAGCAACACTGAAGCTTTCTTT,CASSRDSNTEAFF
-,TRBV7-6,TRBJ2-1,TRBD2,TGTGCCAGCAGCTCAACGGGGGGGACTACATACAATGAGCAGTTCTTC,CASSSTGGTTYNEQFF
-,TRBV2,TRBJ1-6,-,TGTGCCAGCAGTGGGGCGGGGCTAGGCTCACCCCTCCACTTT,CASSGAGLGSPLHF
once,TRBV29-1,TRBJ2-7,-,TGCAGCGTTGGGCCCGCCAGGGAGCAGTACTTC,CSVGPAREQYF
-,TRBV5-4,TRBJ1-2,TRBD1,TGTGCCAGCAGCTTGGGAGGCAGGGGGTATTGGGACTATGGCTACACCTTC,CASSLGGRGYWDYGYTF
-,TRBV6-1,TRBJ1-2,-,TGTGCCAGCAGTGAAATGATGGGCGCGGGCGGCTACACCTTC,CASSEMMGAGGYTF